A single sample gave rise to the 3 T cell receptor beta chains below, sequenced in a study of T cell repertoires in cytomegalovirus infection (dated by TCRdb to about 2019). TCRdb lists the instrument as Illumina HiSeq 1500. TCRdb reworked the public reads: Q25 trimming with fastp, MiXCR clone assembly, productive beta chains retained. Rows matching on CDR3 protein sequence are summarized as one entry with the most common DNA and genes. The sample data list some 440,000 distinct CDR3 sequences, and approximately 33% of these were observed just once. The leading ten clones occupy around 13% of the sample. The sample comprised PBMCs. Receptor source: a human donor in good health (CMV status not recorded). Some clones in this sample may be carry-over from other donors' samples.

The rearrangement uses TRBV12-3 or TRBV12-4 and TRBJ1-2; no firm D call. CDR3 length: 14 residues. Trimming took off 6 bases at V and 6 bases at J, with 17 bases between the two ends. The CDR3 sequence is CASSSRSVPNGYTF. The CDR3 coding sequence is TGTGCCAGCAGCTCCAGGTCCGTCCCGAATGGCTACACCTTC.

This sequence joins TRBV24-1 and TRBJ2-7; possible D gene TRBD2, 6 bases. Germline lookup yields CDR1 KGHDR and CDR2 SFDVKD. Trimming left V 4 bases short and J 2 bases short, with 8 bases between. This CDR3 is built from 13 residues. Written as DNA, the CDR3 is TGTGCCACCAGTGACGGGGGAGCCTACGAGCAGTACTTC. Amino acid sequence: CATSDGGAYEQYF.

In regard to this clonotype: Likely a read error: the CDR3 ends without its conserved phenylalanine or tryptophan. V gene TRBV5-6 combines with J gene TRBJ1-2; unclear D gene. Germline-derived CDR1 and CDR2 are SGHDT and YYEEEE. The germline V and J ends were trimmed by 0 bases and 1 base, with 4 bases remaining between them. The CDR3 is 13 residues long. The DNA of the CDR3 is TGTGCCAGCAGCTTGGGTGATAACTATGGCTACACCGTC. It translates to CASSLGDNYGYTV.